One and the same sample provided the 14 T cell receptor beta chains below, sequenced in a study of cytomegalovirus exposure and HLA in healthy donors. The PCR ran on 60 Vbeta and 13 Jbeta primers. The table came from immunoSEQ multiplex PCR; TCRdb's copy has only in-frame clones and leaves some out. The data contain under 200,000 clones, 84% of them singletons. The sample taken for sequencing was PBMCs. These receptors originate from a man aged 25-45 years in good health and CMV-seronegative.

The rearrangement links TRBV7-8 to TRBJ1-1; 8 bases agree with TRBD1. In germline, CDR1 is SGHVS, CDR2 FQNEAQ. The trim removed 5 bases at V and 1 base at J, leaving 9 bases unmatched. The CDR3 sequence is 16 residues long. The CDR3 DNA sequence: TGTGCCAGCAGCCCGCTAAAGACAGGGGAGAACACTGAAGCTTTCTTT. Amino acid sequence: CASSPLKTGENTEAFF.

The CDR3 reads CASGLVRGQGYGYTF. DNA for the CDR3: TGTGCTAGTGGTTTGGTACGGGGACAGGGTTATGGCTACACCTTC. The chain links TRBV12-5 to TRBJ1-2, with 9 bases identical to TRBD1. Looked up from germline, CDR1 is LGHNT and CDR2 is FRNRAP. The CDR3 has 15 residues. The V and J ends lost 0 bases and 5 bases, in that order; junction bases with no gene match: 4.

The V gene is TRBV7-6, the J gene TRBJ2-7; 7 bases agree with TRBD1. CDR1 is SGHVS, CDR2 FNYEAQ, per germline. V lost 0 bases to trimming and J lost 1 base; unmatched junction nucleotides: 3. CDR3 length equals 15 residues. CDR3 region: CASSLAAGGSYEQYF. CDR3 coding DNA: TGTGCCAGCAGCTTAGCGGCAGGGGGTTCCTACGAGCAGTACTTC.

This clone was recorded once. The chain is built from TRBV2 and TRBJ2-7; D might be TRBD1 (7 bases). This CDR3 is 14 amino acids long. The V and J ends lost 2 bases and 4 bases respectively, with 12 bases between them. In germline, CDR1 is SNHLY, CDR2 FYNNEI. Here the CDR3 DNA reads TGTGCCAGCAGTGAAAGAGCAGGGGGGTACGAGCAGTACTTC. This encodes CASSERAGGYEQYF.

This CDR3 reads CASSPDRGSYNEQFF. The CDR3 region has the DNA TGTGCCAGCAGCCCGGACAGGGGCTCCTACAATGAGCAGTTCTTC. This rearrangement joins TRBV11-2 to TRBJ2-1; 9 nucleotides line up with TRBD1. The CDR3 has 15 residues. V trimming: 5 bases; J trimming: 0 bases; junction bases outside the gene matches: 2. Germline V CDR1 and CDR2: SGHAT, FQNNGV.

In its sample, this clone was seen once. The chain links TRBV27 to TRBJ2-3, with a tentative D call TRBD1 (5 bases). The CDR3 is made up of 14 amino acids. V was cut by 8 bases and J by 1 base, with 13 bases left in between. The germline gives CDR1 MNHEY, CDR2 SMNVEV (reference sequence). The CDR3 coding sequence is TGTGCCAGCCTACAGGTCTATGGCACAGATACGCAGTATTTT. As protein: CASLQVYGTDTQYF.

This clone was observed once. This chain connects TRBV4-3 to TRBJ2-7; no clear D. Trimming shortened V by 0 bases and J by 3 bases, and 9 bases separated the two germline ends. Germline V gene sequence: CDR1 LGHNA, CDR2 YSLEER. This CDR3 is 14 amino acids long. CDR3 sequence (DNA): TGCGCCAGCAGCCAAGATCGCAGGTACTACGAGCAGTACTTC. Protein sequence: CASSQDRRYYEQYF.

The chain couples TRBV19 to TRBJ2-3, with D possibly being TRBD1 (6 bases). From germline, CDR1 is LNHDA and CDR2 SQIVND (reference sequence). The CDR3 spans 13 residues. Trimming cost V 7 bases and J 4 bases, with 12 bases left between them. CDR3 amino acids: CASTTGFPDTQYF. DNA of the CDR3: TGTGCCAGTACCACAGGGTTCCCAGATACGCAGTATTTT.

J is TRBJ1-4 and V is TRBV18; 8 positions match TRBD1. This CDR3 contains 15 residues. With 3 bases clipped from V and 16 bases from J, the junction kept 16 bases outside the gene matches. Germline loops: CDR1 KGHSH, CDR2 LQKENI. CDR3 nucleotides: TGTGCCAGCTCACCGAACACTGGACAGGGAGGTGCTCCGTTTTTT. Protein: CASSPNTGQGGAPFF.

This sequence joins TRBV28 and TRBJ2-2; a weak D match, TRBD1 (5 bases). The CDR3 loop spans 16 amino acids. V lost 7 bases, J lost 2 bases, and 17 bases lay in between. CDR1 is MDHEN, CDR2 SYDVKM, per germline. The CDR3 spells CASNLRRTRNTGELFF. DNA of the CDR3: TGTGCCAGCAATCTTCGCCGGACACGAAACACCGGGGAGCTGTTTTTT.

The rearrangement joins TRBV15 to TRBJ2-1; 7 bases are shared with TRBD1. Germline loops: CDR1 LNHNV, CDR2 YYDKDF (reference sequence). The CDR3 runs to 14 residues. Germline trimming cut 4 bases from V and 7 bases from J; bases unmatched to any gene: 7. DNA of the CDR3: TGTGCCACCAGCACCGGGGACAGAGCAAATGAGCAGTTCTTC. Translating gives CATSTGDRANEQFF.

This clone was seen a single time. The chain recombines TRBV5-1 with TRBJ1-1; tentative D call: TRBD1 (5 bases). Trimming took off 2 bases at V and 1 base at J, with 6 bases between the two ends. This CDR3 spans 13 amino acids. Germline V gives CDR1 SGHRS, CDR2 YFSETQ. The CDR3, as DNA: TGCGCCAGCAGCTTCACAGGGAACACTGAAGCTTTCTTT. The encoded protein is CASSFTGNTEAFF.

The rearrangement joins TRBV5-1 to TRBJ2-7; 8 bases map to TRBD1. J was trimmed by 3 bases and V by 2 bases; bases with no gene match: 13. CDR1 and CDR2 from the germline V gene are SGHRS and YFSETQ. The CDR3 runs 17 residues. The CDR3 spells CASSFSPRTGKGYEQYF. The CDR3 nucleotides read TGCGCCAGCAGCTTTTCCCCCAGGACAGGGAAGGGCTACGAGCAGTACTTC.

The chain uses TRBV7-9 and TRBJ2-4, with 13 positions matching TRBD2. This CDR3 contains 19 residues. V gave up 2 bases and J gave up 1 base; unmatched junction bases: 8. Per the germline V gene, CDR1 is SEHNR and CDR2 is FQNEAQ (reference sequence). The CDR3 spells CASSLRTSGRGVAKNIQYF. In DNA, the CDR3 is TGTGCCAGCAGCTTAAGGACTAGCGGGAGAGGGGTCGCCAAAAACATTCAGTACTTC.